The subject of this entry is one TCR beta chain. Its antigen remains unidentified. In the PCR, 60 Vbeta and 13 Jbeta primers were used. Profiling relied on immunoSEQ multiplex PCR, and the TCRdb table lists in-frame clones only, not all of them. The sample consists of about 160,000 clones, over 70% of them appearing once. The CDR3 covers 13 residues. Germline CDR1 and CDR2: SEHNR and FQNEAQ (reference sequence). The V end was cut by 2 bases, the J end by 2 bases, with 6 bases between. This entry is derived from a study of cytomegalovirus exposure and HLA in healthy donors. The overall study: Within the Caucasian-associated ancestry cluster were approximately 77% of the 398 genotyped donors. General study results and limits: Later work found that TCR association rates differed between HLA loci; DRB1 had the most and HLA-C the fewest. Researchers had no immune exposure information except CMV serostatus available.

The specimen was PBMCs. The genes are TRBV7-9 and TRBJ1-2, with no clear D. The TCR originated in a man under 40 in good health and CMV-seronegative. CDR3 nucleotides: TGTGCCAGCAGCTTACGGGTAAACTATGGCTACACCTTC. It translates to CASSLRVNYGYTF. Full variable domain (outside the CDR3, taken from reference TRBV7-9 and TRBJ1-2): DTGVSQNPRHKITKRGQNVTFRCDPISEHNRLYWYRQTLGQGPEFLTYFQNEAQLEKSRLLSDRFSAERPKGSFSTLEIQRTEQGDSAMYLCASSLRVNYGYTFGSGTRLTVV.